The present TCR beta chain was sequenced within a study of OX40 agonist ivuxolimab in advanced cancers. The wider study: Cohort: 82.7% men, mean age about 60, aged roughly 20 to 79.

The CDR3 loop spans 13 amino acids. CDR1 is KGHSH and CDR2 is LQKENI in the germline V gene. Trimming left V 5 bases short and J 4 bases short, with 9 bases between. TCRdb's copy holds only in-frame clones and misses some; the assay was immunoSEQ multiplex PCR. Here the sample spans tens of thousands of clones, 90% to 95% being singletons. Sequenced material: CD4+ or CD8+ T cells sorted from blood, taken in a trial of the OX40 agonist ivuxolimab. The rearrangement links TRBV18 to TRBJ2-1; the D gene is possibly TRBD2 (5 bases). The receptor was derived from an adult with an advanced solid tumor such as melanoma, head and neck, liver or kidney cancer. DNA for the CDR3: TGTGCCAGCTCAGTGGACTTATACAATGAGCAGTTCTTC. This gives the protein CASSVDLYNEQFF.